The rows below give T cell receptor beta chains drawn from one sample of a study of blood T cells in healthy people across ages. TCRdb redid the calling of the 5' RACE reads with MiXCR, one entry per CDR3 protein. The table shows around 800,000 distinct CDR3 sequences, with approximately 65% occurring only once. The sample comprised blood. The receptors stem from a man aged 25-40 years in good health. The conserved cysteine and the conserved F or W are not part of the CDR3 here. Fields, in order: J gene, V gene, CDR3 protein.

TRBJ1-6 | TRBV18 | ASSPDVRGANSPLH
TRBJ2-7 | TRBV6-5 | ASSYARVSNYEQY
TRBJ1-4 | TRBV20-1 | SARVEAGGSEKLF
TRBJ2-5 | TRBV28 | ASSLDYPGTQY
TRBJ2-1 | TRBV25-1 | ASSEWGDVEQF
TRBJ2-5 | TRBV27 | ASSPSSPGTQY
TRBJ2-7 | TRBV4-3 | ASSRAIQGYEQY
TRBJ2-1 | TRBV10-3 | AIEGSHDEQF
TRBJ2-7 | TRBV20-1 | SPDSSYEQY
TRBJ2-7 | TRBV20-1 | SADNRAGSYEQY
TRBJ2-3 | TRBV20-1 | SVQAPGLASDTQY
TRBJ2-3 | TRBV2 | ASSEDGGDTQY
TRBJ2-3 | TRBV4-3 | ASSQDWGTDTQY
TRBJ2-7 | TRBV5-1 | ASSTPGTSASEQY
TRBJ1-2 | TRBV2 | ASSESTSLRADNYGYT
TRBJ2-1 | TRBV7-9 | ASSPGTSFRNEQF
TRBJ2-4 | TRBV6-5 | ASGEQGAKNIQY
TRBJ2-4 | TRBV3-1 | ASSLSDLAKNIQY
TRBJ2-7 | TRBV4-3 | ASSQAGGSEQY
TRBJ2-7 | TRBV7-9 | ASSGGLAGRSYEQY
TRBJ2-5 | TRBV12-3/TRBV12-4 | ASIGHYQETQY
TRBJ1-4 | TRBV14 | ASSHEGENNEKLF
TRBJ2-5 | TRBV20-1 | SATGLGEWETQY
TRBJ1-1 | TRBV12-3/TRBV12-4 | ASSLGLAYTEAF
TRBJ2-1 | TRBV4-1 | ASSQEGGGGAGYNEQF
TRBJ2-3 | TRBV9 | ASSPTWGGGAYTQY
TRBJ1-1 | TRBV12-3/TRBV12-4 | ASSSRGLDAF
TRBJ1-2 | TRBV4-3 | ASSQDLSGNWGYT
TRBJ2-7 | TRBV20-1 | SAQRVGGSLSYEQY
TRBJ1-6 | TRBV29-1 | SVAMRGSNSPLH
TRBJ2-2 | TRBV20-1 | SARRSGTGVTGELF
TRBJ1-4 | TRBV7-8 | ASSSRDIKGKLF
- | TRBV29-1 | SVEVPLRGRYEQY
TRBJ1-2 | TRBV10-3 | AISESALNYGYT
- | TRBV10-3 | AISEPRRAHEQY
TRBJ2-1 | TRBV7-7 | ASSPAGLAGGPNEQF
TRBJ2-1 | TRBV7-2 | ASSLVRSNEQF
TRBJ2-7 | TRBV9 | ASSVDPFSYEQY
TRBJ2-7 | TRBV15 | ATSRVGARGYEQY
TRBJ1-2 | TRBV10-3 | AVRDRGNYGYT
TRBJ2-1 | TRBV3-1 | ASSQDLNGNNEQF
TRBJ2-7 | TRBV20-1 | SASQDGAYEQY
TRBJ2-6 | TRBV29-1 | SVMISGANVLT
TRBJ2-5 | TRBV4-3 | ASSQGTGREGTQY
- | TRBV29-1 | SVEGGAGVSYEQY
TRBJ2-3 | TRBV2 | ASPGASRDTQY
TRBJ2-7 | TRBV4-3 | ASSQDSFINDRPFSYEQY
TRBJ2-7 | TRBV27 | ASSLFPRGKRSYEQY
TRBJ2-3 | TRBV7-2 | ASSLALGDDTQY
TRBJ1-2 | TRBV9 | ASSGPGQSVYGYT
TRBJ2-1 | TRBV11-2 | ASSLDTSGTYNEQF
TRBJ2-7 | TRBV5-6 | ASSETAWDRVYEQY
TRBJ1-2 | TRBV2 | ASTSGGRGYGYT
- | TRBV4-2 | ASSQDGSLLYEQY
TRBJ1-4 | TRBV27 | ASSLTEPGQGSLVGRAANEKLF
- | TRBV5-1 | ASSQDRVTYEQY
TRBJ2-3 | TRBV12-3/TRBV12-4 | ASRPAFNTDTQY